This TCR beta chain was observed in a study of a mutant IDH1 vaccine in newly diagnosed glioma (dated by TCRdb to the early 2020s). Background for the entire study: Of the approximately 33 treated patients, 62.5% were male and 37.5% were female, and a mean age of around 40 years was recorded. Prior to enrollment, patients had been given standard therapy consisting of radiotherapy alone, temozolomide alone, or radiochemotherapy with temozolomide, with the combination given to most patients. Peripheral blood was collected at six visits: V03 (baseline), V05, V07, V10, V12 and V13. Longitudinal TCRB deep sequencing was done for 25 to 30 treated patients, wherever samples were available for exploratory analyses.

This sample's time point label indicates: baseline, week 1 (first vaccination visit). Sample treatment or condition, as interpreted from the label and publication: pre-vaccination baseline after standard-of-care therapy. Newly diagnosed WHO grade 3 or 4 IDH1-mutant astrocytomas showing loss of nuclear ATRX were present in the donors. The samples were drawn from NOA16, a multicentre, single-arm, open-label phase I trial in Germany that tested a mutant IDH1 peptide vaccine in humans for the first time. Blood drawn at visit V03 was used as the baseline sample for immunogenicity testing. Genomic DNA for TCRB sequencing was isolated from EDTA blood with the DNeasy Blood and Tissue Kit. Worth noting for this clone: Its binding antigen is unknown. No base quality values were provided; no much bigger clone lies one nucleotide off.

There are 16 amino acids in the CDR3, from cysteine to phenylalanine inclusive. Only the CDR3 region is kept as DNA, spanning 48 bases read in frame from base 1. Trimming costs V 3 bases and J 0 bases, and their ends lie 12 bases apart. Via the germline V gene (reference sequence), CDR1 is LNHDA and CDR2 SQIVND. The receptor library was made with the immunoSEQ multiplex PCR assay. Following the manufacturer's protocol, the hsTCRB Kit was used to amplify rearranged TCR beta chain sequences. TCRB libraries were sequenced on an Illumina MiSeq. The source study handled its data this way. The proprietary platform of the kit vendor was used for demultiplexing, trimming and gene mapping. TCRdb holds this immuneACCESS table with in-frame rearrangements only. Some clones are missing; in checked studies, unresolved V genes explain under half, and the rest has no known cause. The V and J calls and clone size are taken from that table; D and trimming were inferred from the DNA. This sample comprises about 27,000 clones, 93% of them detected only once. Jointly, the top ten make up 1% to 1.5% of the sample.

Overall results and qualifications from the work: PBMC samples for TCRB deep sequencing were selected based on availability. No apparent relationship was observed between pseudoprogression and alterations in the top peripheral T cell clonotypes detected by TCRB sequencing. Across multiple MHC alleles, vaccine-induced immune responses were seen in about 93% of patients. The authors noted that analyses of patient blood samples could not be reproduced because of sample limitations.

The sequencing used PBMCs, collected from a glioma patient treated with radiotherapy, temozolomide or both. The sequence links TRBV19 to TRBJ1-3; confidence is insufficient to name the D gene. The origin of this receptor is a man aged 40-55 years with glioma. The sequence in DNA is TGTGCCAGTAGTATTAACCCGGCAGGCTCTGGAAACACCATATATTTT. This yields the protein CASSINPAGSGNTIYF. Joined to the reference TRBV19 and TRBJ1-3 proteins, this CDR3 gives the full variable domain: DGGITQSPKYLFRKEGQNVTLSCEQNLNHDAMYWYRQDPGQGLRLIYYSQIVNDFQKGDIAEGYSVSREKKESFPLTVTSAQKNPTAFYLCASSINPAGSGNTIYFGEGSWLTVV.